This TCR beta chain was sequenced during a study of T-cell memory formation after mild COVID-19 (dated by TCRdb to the early 2020s). As for the study more broadly: Most TCR sequence clusters were specific to one of the two donors. In a couple of donors, T-cell clones that expanded and contracted after mild COVID-19 were followed by sequencing TCRalpha and TCRbeta repertoires longitudinally. The cohort comprised two young, previously healthy adult volunteers, one female and one male.

Trimmed from V: 0 bases; trimmed from J: 3 bases; junction bases lacking a gene match: 1. From the cysteine through the phenylalanine, the CDR3 covers 16 amino acids. The CDR3 DNA has 48 bases and is translated from base 1. The germline V gene provides CDR1 KGHSH and CDR2 LQKENI. On the study overall, not on this receptor specifically: Contracting CD4+ clones turned up mainly in the CM and EM memory subsets, whereas EMRA was where CD8+ clones were enriched. Whether the second-wave clones peaking on day 37 were SARS-CoV-2 specific was not confirmed. Some responding clones were detected in pre-infection memory, suggesting pre-existing cross-reactive memory T cells joined the SARS-CoV-2 response. The study covered only a couple of mild cases, and larger cohorts including severe cases with pre-infection samples were considered necessary. From day 15 to 85, contracting clones showed balanced CD4/CD8 phenotypes, whereas a second wave of clones that expanded from day 15 to 37 leaned towards CD4+.

On this clonotype itself: Its antigen specificity is not known. One base away there is no much larger clone; base qualities are not given.

Sequencing relied on an Illumina NovaSeq 6000. cDNA libraries for TCRalpha and TCRbeta were prepared by 5'RACE using constant-segment primers, with sample barcodes and unique molecular identifiers added. RNA was extracted from every sample with Trizol reagent. Libraries were amplified in two PCR steps, with a second sample barcode and Illumina TruSeq adapters added in the second step. The libraries were sequenced on an Illumina NovaSeq using 2 x 150 bp paired-end reads. Per the authors' processing: Demultiplexing of reads and collapsing into UMI-guided consensus sequences were performed with migec v1.2.7. Using mixcr v2.1.11, UMI consensuses were aligned to TRA and TRB V and J templates and then assembled into clonotypes. Expanded or contracted clonotypes were those called significant by both edgeR and NoisET, with noise models trained on biological replicates. For edgeR calls, the thresholds were a false discovery rate-adjusted p below 0.01 and a log2 fold-change of 1. As an exploratory analysis of dynamics, PCA with hierarchical clustering was applied to max-normalized trajectories of the 1000 most abundant clonotypes. Separately sequenced CD4+ and CD8+ repertoires were used to assign the CD4 or CD8 phenotype of responding clones. TCRdb reprocessed the public reads (quality trimming at Q25 with fastp, clone calling with MiXCR) and kept in-frame beta chains. Here each entry gathers all rows of one CDR3 protein and keeps the most common genes and DNA. The authors' filters were not applied to this entry. This sample is represented by hundreds of thousands of distinct CDR3 sequences; about 20% of them were singletons. In total, the top ten clones hold about 8.4% of the sample.

Ficoll-Paque density gradient centrifugation was used to isolate PBMCs. The specimen was PBMCs or a T cell subset sorted from them (not recorded which). The TCR originated in an adult woman who had mild COVID-19 (a few samples of this study predate the infection). The sample titles of this study are shuffled in the database, so cell type and time point are left out; the donor was told from shared clones. The rearranged chain carries TRBV18 and TRBJ2-2; TRBD1 agrees with 10 junctional bases. The sequence in DNA is TGTGCCAGCTCACCACCAGGGACAGGGGACACCGGGGAGCTGTTTTTT. Translated, this is CASSPPGTGDTGELFF. Reference TRBV18 and TRBJ2-2 genes cover what lies past the CDR3, so the full variable domain is NAGVMQNPRHLVRRRGQEARLRCSPMKGHSHVYWYRQLPEEGLKFMVYLQKENIIDESGMPKERFSAEFPKEGPSILRIQQVVRGDSAAYFCASSPPGTGDTGELFFGEGSRLTVL.